This T cell receptor beta chain is drawn from a study of T-cell reconstitution after alpha-beta-depleted transplantation in children. The library targeted TCRbeta and was prepared with unique molecular identifiers. Each CDR3 protein is one row after TCRdb ran MiXCR on the PCR reads. The table records roughly 500,000 distinct CDR3 sequences, roughly an eighth of them present only once. This clonotype showed up just a few times. V shed 1 base and J 1 base; nucleotides not matched to a gene: 9. Germline assignment: CDR1 LGHNA and CDR2 YSLEER. This CDR3 is built from 18 residues. The chain carries TRBV4-3 and TRBJ2-2, with 7 bases fitting TRBD1. Sequenced material: PBMCs from the stem cell graft donor, taken from the stem cell graft. The clonotype was recovered from a human donor who donated a stem cell graft to a child with combined immunodeficiency. CDR3 amino acids: CASSQAETGTENTGELFF. For the CDR3, the DNA is TGCGCCAGCAGCCAAGCTGAGACCGGGACAGAGAACACCGGGGAGCTGTTTTTT.